A selection of T cell receptor beta chains follows, all from one sample in a study of T cell responses to AZD1222 COVID-19 vaccine. The protocol was immunoSEQ multiplex PCR, while the TCRdb copy is restricted to in-frame clones and leaves out a portion. Altogether some 140,000 clones are present, over 85% being singletons, with the ten largest covering 6.5% to 8%. Specimen: peripheral blood, collected 28 days after the second AZD1222 dose. The receptors stem from an adult who received the AZD1222 COVID-19 vaccine. CDR3s leave out the opening cysteine and the closing phenylalanine or tryptophan.

j_gene: TRBJ1-4
v_gene: TRBV12-3/TRBV12-4
CDR3aa: ASSFTGVEKLF

j_gene: TRBJ2-7
v_gene: TRBV15
CDR3aa: ATSRDQGLYEQY

j_gene: TRBJ1-1
v_gene: TRBV5-5
CDR3aa: ASNTVNTEAF

j_gene: TRBJ1-2
v_gene: TRBV28
CDR3aa: ASSMTGPNYGYT

j_gene: TRBJ1-1
v_gene: TRBV2
CDR3aa: ASSSRGMNTEAF

j_gene: TRBJ1-4
v_gene: TRBV5-1
CDR3aa: ASSLVGGAGEKTLF

j_gene: TRBJ2-2
v_gene: TRBV7-8
CDR3aa: ASSLTSGGNTGELF

j_gene: TRBJ2-1
v_gene: TRBV7-2
CDR3aa: ASRFRQGFNEQF

j_gene: TRBJ2-5
v_gene: TRBV19
CDR3aa: ASSPGLGVQETQY

j_gene: TRBJ2-7
v_gene: TRBV30
CDR3aa: AWSVQVSYEQY

j_gene: TRBJ2-3
v_gene: TRBV7-7
CDR3aa: ASSLGRTSTDTQY

j_gene: TRBJ2-1
v_gene: TRBV5-1
CDR3aa: ASSLGDRGRINEQF

j_gene: TRBJ1-5
v_gene: TRBV30
CDR3aa: AWSVGFREDPYSNQPQH

j_gene: TRBJ1-2
v_gene: TRBV4-3
CDR3aa: ASSPSGGGIYGYT

j_gene: TRBJ2-7
v_gene: TRBV5-1
CDR3aa: ASSLKLGEQY

j_gene: TRBJ2-1
v_gene: TRBV19
CDR3aa: ASSIFVDRDEQF

j_gene: TRBJ1-4
v_gene: TRBV4-1
CDR3aa: ASSQARGINEKLF

j_gene: TRBJ1-2
v_gene: TRBV7-2
CDR3aa: ASSPDTVYGYT

j_gene: TRBJ2-5
v_gene: TRBV7-3
CDR3aa: ASSLGQGQETQY

j_gene: TRBJ1-2
v_gene: TRBV6-5
CDR3aa: ASSTVLYGYT

j_gene: TRBJ2-7
v_gene: TRBV6-5
CDR3aa: ASETGLVPYEQY

j_gene: TRBJ2-7
v_gene: TRBV6-6
CDR3aa: ASSYSYRVSSYEQY

j_gene: TRBJ1-2
v_gene: TRBV7-9
CDR3aa: ASSGQGYGYT

j_gene: TRBJ1-2
v_gene: TRBV19
CDR3aa: ASSISNYGYT

j_gene: TRBJ1-5
v_gene: TRBV2
CDR3aa: ASSEWGLEPQH

j_gene: TRBJ2-3
v_gene: TRBV5-1
CDR3aa: ASSWTSGGGSTDTQY

j_gene: TRBJ1-5
v_gene: TRBV7-2
CDR3aa: ASSLAFGPRGNQPQH

j_gene: TRBJ2-7
v_gene: TRBV6-2/TRBV6-3
CDR3aa: ASSREGGTYEQY

j_gene: TRBJ2-3
v_gene: TRBV27
CDR3aa: ASSLRGDADTQY

j_gene: TRBJ2-7
v_gene: TRBV28
CDR3aa: ASSRQRGGYEQY

j_gene: TRBJ2-1
v_gene: TRBV2
CDR3aa: ASSEQAEQF